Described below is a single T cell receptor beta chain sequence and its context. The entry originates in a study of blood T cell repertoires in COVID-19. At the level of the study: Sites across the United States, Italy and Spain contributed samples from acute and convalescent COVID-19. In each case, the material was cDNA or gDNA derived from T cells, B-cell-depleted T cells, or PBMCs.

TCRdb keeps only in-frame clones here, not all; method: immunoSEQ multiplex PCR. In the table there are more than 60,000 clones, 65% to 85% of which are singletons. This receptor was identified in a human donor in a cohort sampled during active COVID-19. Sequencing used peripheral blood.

The CDR3 nucleotides are TGTGCCAGCAGTTCCCTAGGGAGGGCGAGGACAGATACGCAGTATTTT. Translated: CASSSLGRARTDTQYF. This chain connects TRBV28 to TRBJ2-3; 7 bases match TRBD2. The CDR3 extends over 16 amino acids. After removal of 4 bases from V and 3 bases from J, the junction contained 10 bases not matched to a gene. Germline V gene data show CDR1 as MDHEN and CDR2 as SYDVKM.